The source of this T cell receptor beta chain is a study of identical twins. Study-wide findings and caveats: Within cord blood, abundant beta clonotypes carried fewer insertions, but memory repertoires showed no such trend. There was an excess of low generation probability in the out-of-frame alpha sequences that twins shared.

Trimming left V 3 bases short and J 5 bases short, with 2 bases between. Per germline, CDR1 DFQATT and CDR2 SNEGSKA (reference sequence). This CDR3 contains 10 residues. A single record per CDR3 protein comes from TCRdb applying MiXCR to the 5' RACE reads. The data hold 200,000 to 250,000 distinct CDR3 sequences, with roughly 7.5% observed a single time. With regard to this clonotype: Its specificity is not known.

This sample also appeared in a second study, on yellow fever vaccine responses in identical twins.

The sequencing sample was made of memory (CD45RO+) T cells sorted from blood. The chain combines TRBV20-1 with TRBJ2-1; no firm D call. The source of this sequence is a woman under 30 in good health. The CDR3 DNA reads TGCAGTGCTAGCGACAATGAGCAGTTCTTC. Encoded protein: CSASDNEQFF.